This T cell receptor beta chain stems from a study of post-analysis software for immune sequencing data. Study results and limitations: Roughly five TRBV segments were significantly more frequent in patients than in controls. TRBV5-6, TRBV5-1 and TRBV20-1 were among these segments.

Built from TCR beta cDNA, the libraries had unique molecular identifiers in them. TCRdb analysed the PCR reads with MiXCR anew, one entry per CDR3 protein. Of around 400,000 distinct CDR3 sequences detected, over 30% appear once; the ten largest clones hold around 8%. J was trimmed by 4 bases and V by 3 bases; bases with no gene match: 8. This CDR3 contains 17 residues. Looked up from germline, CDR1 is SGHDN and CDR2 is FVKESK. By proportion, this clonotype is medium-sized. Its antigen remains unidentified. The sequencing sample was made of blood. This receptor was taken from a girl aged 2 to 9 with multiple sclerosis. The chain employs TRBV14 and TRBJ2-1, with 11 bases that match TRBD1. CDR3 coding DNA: TGTGCCAGCAGCCACGGACAGGGGGCGCCCCCTTACAATGAGCAGTTCTTC. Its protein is CASSHGQGAPPYNEQFF.